The present T cell receptor beta chain was sequenced within a study of T cell clonotyping in hematopoietic cell transplantation. Study-wide points: Few recipient clonotypes overlapped donors; over 95% were de novo at given depth. Cells were unsorted, so CD4 and CD8 contributions were not separated. Graft donor and pretransplant recipient Inverse Simpson Index values predicted broader posttransplant TCR diversity.

CDR1 and CDR2 (germline): SNHLY, FYNNEI. CDR3 length: 13 residues. Trimming removed 6 bases from V and 1 base from J, with 9 bases in between. Note on this clone: Its antigen remains unknown.

Regarding time point: recipient sample about 28 days before transplant, after cytoreduction. TCRdb's copy holds only in-frame clones and misses some; the assay was immunoSEQ multiplex PCR. This sample has about 36,000 clones, with 95% found just once. The chain links TRBV2 to TRBJ1-1; D may be TRBD1 (5 bases). The receptor comes from a man in his forties with chronic myeloid leukemia. Some clones in this sample may be carry-over from other donors' samples. The sequenced sample was peripheral blood mononuclear cells, obtained before stem cell transplant. CDR3 sequence (DNA): TGTGCCAGCAGGAATCAGGGGAACACTGAAGCTTTCTTT. Amino acids: CASRNQGNTEAFF.